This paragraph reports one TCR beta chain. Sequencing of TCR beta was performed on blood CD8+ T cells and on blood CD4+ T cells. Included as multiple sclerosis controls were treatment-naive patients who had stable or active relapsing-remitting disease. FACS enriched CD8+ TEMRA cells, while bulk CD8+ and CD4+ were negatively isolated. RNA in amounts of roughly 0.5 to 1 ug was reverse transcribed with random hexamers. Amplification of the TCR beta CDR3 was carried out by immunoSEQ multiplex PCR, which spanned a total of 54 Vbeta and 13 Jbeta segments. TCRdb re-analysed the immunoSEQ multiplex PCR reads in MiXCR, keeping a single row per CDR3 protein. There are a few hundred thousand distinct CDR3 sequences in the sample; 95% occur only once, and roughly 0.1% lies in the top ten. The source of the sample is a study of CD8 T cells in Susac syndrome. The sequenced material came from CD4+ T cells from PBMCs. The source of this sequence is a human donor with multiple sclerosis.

The CDR3 DNA is TGCAGTGCGGGACTTCCCCTCACAGATACGCAGTATTTT. This codes for CSAGLPLTDTQYF. The chain links TRBV20-1 to TRBJ2-3; weak D call: TRBD2 (6 bases). With 6 bases removed from V and 2 bases from J, the gap between germline ends came to 12 bases. CDR1 and CDR2 (germline): DFQATT, SNEGSKA (reference sequence). There are 13 residues in the CDR3.